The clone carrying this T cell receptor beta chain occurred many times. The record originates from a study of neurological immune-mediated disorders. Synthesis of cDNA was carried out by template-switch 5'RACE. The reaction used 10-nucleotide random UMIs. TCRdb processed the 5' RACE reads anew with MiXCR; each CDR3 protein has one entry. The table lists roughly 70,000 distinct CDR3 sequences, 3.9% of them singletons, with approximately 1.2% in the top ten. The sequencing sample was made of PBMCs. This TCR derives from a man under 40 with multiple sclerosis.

DNA of the CDR3: TGCGCCAGCAGCCGACAAGGACTAACTGGACAGGGGGAAACAAGATACTATGGCTACACCTTC. It translates to CASSRQGLTGQGETRYYGYTF. The chain carries TRBV4-1 and TRBJ1-2; the match to TRBD1 covers 10 bases. The germline V gene encodes CDR1 MGHRA and CDR2 YSYEKL. V lost 4 bases to trimming and J lost 3 bases; unmatched junction nucleotides: 23. The CDR3 is 21 residues long.